Below are 20 T cell receptor beta chains sequenced from a single sample in a study of T cell responses to AZD1222 COVID-19 vaccine. Repertoires were generated with immunoSEQ multiplex PCR, while TCRdb's copy carries only in-frame clones and drops some. The sample has 110,000 to 150,000 clones; about 93% are singletons. The specimen was peripheral blood, collected on day 0 of AZD1222 vaccination. The receptors here all came from an adult in good health.

The chain is built from TRBV13 and TRBJ2-2, with D unclear. Trimming pared 0 bases from V and 0 bases from J, leaving 11 bases between. From germline, CDR1 is PRHDT and CDR2 FYEKMQ (reference sequence). The CDR3 runs 17 residues. The CDR3 is CASSLGRGSANTGELFF. CDR3 sequence (DNA): TGTGCCAGCAGCTTAGGACGAGGTTCCGCGAACACCGGGGAGCTGTTTTTT.

This clone was detected only once. The CDR3 protein is CASSTAGGGSPLHF. The CDR3 DNA reads TGTGCCAGTAGTACCGCAGGGGGAGGTTCACCCCTCCACTTT. The V and J genes are TRBV19 and TRBJ1-6; 7 nucleotides agree with TRBD1. J lost 9 bases, V lost 4 bases, and 6 bases had no gene match. The CDR3 spans 14 residues. CDR1 and CDR2 from the germline V gene are LNHDA and SQIVND (reference sequence).

The rearrangement joins TRBV3-1 (or the pseudogene TRBV3-2) to TRBJ1-4; tentatively, D is TRBD1 (5 bases). This CDR3 region has 14 residues. The V gene's germline CDR1 is LGHDT and CDR2 YNNKEL (reference sequence). V was clipped by 0 bases and J by 7 bases, with 9 bases between them. The CDR3 DNA is TGTGCCAGCAGCCAAGATCTAACAGGTGAAAAACTGTTTTTT. The encoded protein is CASSQDLTGEKLFF.

The chain recombines TRBV19 with TRBJ1-5, with 7 bases aligning to TRBD1. Germline-derived CDR1 and CDR2 are LNHDA and SQIVND (reference sequence). J was trimmed by 1 base and V by 3 bases; bases with no gene match: 3. The CDR3 is 15 amino acids. In DNA, the CDR3 is TGTGCCAGTAGTATCGGACAGGTCAGCAATCAGCCCCAGCATTTT. It specifies CASSIGQVSNQPQHF.

This chain links TRBV4-1 with TRBJ2-7; 8 nucleotides match TRBD1. J was trimmed by 5 bases and V by 4 bases; bases with no gene match: 10. CDR3 length: 15 amino acids. Germline V gene lookup returns CDR1 MGHRA and CDR2 YSYEKL. CDR3 sequence: CASSLDPGGADEQYF. The CDR3 DNA follows: TGCGCCAGCAGCCTAGATCCAGGGGGCGCCGACGAGCAGTACTTC.

This sequence joins TRBV30 and TRBJ2-1, with 8 bases identical to TRBD2. CDR1 GTSNPN and CDR2 SVGIG come from the germline V gene (reference sequence). Germline trimming cut 1 base from V and 2 bases from J; bases unmatched to any gene: 7. There are 16 residues in the CDR3. The CDR3 spells CAWSDQGGRTYNEQFF. The CDR3 DNA follows: TGTGCCTGGAGTGACCAGGGCGGGAGGACCTACAATGAGCAGTTCTTC.

The rearrangement joins TRBV11-3 to TRBJ2-1; 9 bases fit TRBD2. J gave up 10 bases and V 9 bases, and 10 bases lay outside the gene matches. This CDR3 comprises 13 residues. Germline V gene lookup returns CDR1 SGHNT and CDR2 YENEEA. The CDR3 loop reads CASRLAANSEQFF. CDR3 DNA sequence: TGTGCCAGTAGACTAGCGGCGAATAGCGAGCAGTTCTTC.

The chain carries TRBV27 and TRBJ2-5; D is unresolved. The ends were cut back, 7 bases at V and 7 bases at J, with 16 bases in the middle. Germline CDR1 and CDR2: MNHEY and SMNVEV (reference sequence). CDR3 length equals 13 residues. The CDR3 nucleotides are TGTGCCAGCATCTCCCCCGGATTCGGGACCCAGTACTTC. Translating it yields CASISPGFGTQYF.

The chain uses TRBV2 and TRBJ1-4; D unclear. Looked up from germline, CDR1 is SNHLY and CDR2 is FYNNEI. The CDR3 runs to 15 residues. The ends were cut back, 9 bases at V and 4 bases at J, with 18 bases in the middle. CDR3 amino acids: CASSRQPGFNEKLFF. The CDR3 DNA reads as TGTGCCAGTTCTCGCCAGCCCGGTTTTAATGAAAAACTGTTTTTT.

V usage is TRBV19 and J usage is TRBJ2-1; TRBD2 aligns across 7 bases. The CDR3 runs to 17 residues. Germline-derived CDR1 and CDR2 are LNHDA and SQIVND (reference sequence). J lost 5 bases, V lost 4 bases, and 14 bases had no gene match. This chain's CDR3 is CASSTPAPGLTHNEQFF. DNA of the CDR3: TGTGCCAGTAGTACCCCAGCCCCGGGACTAACCCACAATGAGCAGTTCTTC.

V gene TRBV28 combines with J gene TRBJ1-2, with D hard to call. CDR1 MDHEN and CDR2 SYDVKM come from the germline V gene. Trimming removed 6 bases from V and 2 bases from J, with 7 bases in between. The CDR3 covers 12 residues. The CDR3 loop reads CASRLQNYGYTF. CDR3 bases: TGTGCCAGCAGGTTACAGAACTATGGCTACACCTTC.

The CDR3 bases are TGCGCCAGCAGCTTACGACTGTACACCGGGGAGCTGTTTTTT. This translates into CASSLRLYTGELFF. The chain uses TRBV5-1 and TRBJ2-2; D not certain. This CDR3 has 14 amino acids. Trimming removed 2 bases from V and 3 bases from J, with 8 bases in between. Germline assignment: CDR1 SGHRS and CDR2 YFSETQ. The full variable domain, rest sourced from reference TRBV5-1 and TRBJ2-2, is KAGVTQTPRYLIKTRGQQVTLSCSPISGHRSVSWYQQTPGQGLQFLFEYFSETQRNKGNFPGRFSGRQFSNSRSEMNVSTLELGDSALYLCASSLRLYTGELFFGEGSRLTVL.

The chain employs TRBV11-2 and TRBJ1-2; 8 bases fit TRBD1. The V gene end was trimmed by 3 bases and the J gene end by 4 bases; junction bases not matched to a gene: 7. The CDR3 is 15 residues long. Germline CDR1 and CDR2: SGHAT and FQNNGV. DNA for the CDR3: TGTGCCAGCAGCTTCCTCAGGGGGCGAGGCTATGGCTACACCTTC. It encodes CASSFLRGRGYGYTF.

The rearrangement uses TRBV24-1 and TRBJ2-1; D possibly uses TRBD1 or TRBD2 (5 bases each). This CDR3 is 17 amino acids long. Trimming shortened V by 2 bases and J by 4 bases, and 17 bases separated the two germline ends. Germline CDR1 is KGHDR and CDR2 is SFDVKD. The CDR3 nucleotides are TGTGCCACCAGTGATTCGGCCCGGGACCGGACTTACAATGAGCAGTTCTTC. Its protein product is CATSDSARDRTYNEQFF.

The J gene is TRBJ2-7, the V gene TRBV2; weak D call: TRBD2 (6 bases). Germline CDR1 and CDR2: SNHLY and FYNNEI. This CDR3 contains 15 residues. The V end was cut by 1 base, the J end by 6 bases, with 16 bases between. The CDR3 loop is CASSEGRDRGVEQYF. CDR3 coding DNA: TGTGCCAGCAGTGAAGGGAGGGACCGAGGGGTCGAGCAGTACTTC.

The rearrangement uses TRBV11-2 and TRBJ2-7; TRBD1 matches at 8 bases. The CDR3 spans 19 residues. Germline V gene data show CDR1 as SGHAT and CDR2 as FQNNGV. Trimming removed 5 bases from V and 4 bases from J; junction bases left unmatched: 22. The CDR3 loop is CASSPRQGNFRAPLYEQYF. CDR3 DNA sequence: TGTGCCAGCAGCCCTCGACAGGGGAACTTCAGGGCACCTCTATACGAGCAGTACTTC.

The V gene is TRBV27, the J gene TRBJ1-5; weak D call: TRBD1 (5 bases). V dropped 7 bases and J dropped 7 bases, with 14 bases sitting between them. Germline loops: CDR1 MNHEY, CDR2 SMNVEV (reference sequence). The CDR3 is 13 amino acids. CDR3 in amino acids: CASKIHRIQPQHF. CDR3 sequence (DNA): TGTGCCAGCAAAATCCACAGGATCCAGCCCCAGCATTTT.

This chain connects TRBV7-8 to TRBJ2-7; 7 bases are shared with TRBD2. Unmatched junction bases numbered 9, after V lost 2 bases and J lost 2 bases. CDR1 SGHVS and CDR2 FQNEAQ come from the germline V gene. CDR3 length: 16 amino acids. The chain's CDR3 is CASSLFGGRGAYEQYF. As DNA, the CDR3 is TGTGCCAGCAGCTTATTTGGGGGGAGGGGAGCCTACGAGCAGTACTTC.

V gene TRBV7-3 combines with J gene TRBJ1-5, with a tentative D call TRBD1 (5 bases). This CDR3 contains 12 residues. With 5 bases removed from V and 5 bases from J, the gap between germline ends came to 7 bases. CDR1 and CDR2 (germline): SGHTA, FQGTGA. The CDR3 region has the DNA TGTGCCAGCAGCCAAGGGGATCAGCCCCAGCATTTT. The encoded protein is CASSQGDQPQHF. The full variable domain, rest sourced from reference TRBV7-3 and TRBJ1-5, is GAGVSQTPSNKVTEKGKYVELRCDPISGHTALYWYRQSLGQGPEFLIYFQGTGAADDSGLPNDRFFAVRPEGSVSTLKIQRTERGDSAVYLCASSQGDQPQHFGDGTRLSIL.

The chain uses TRBV28 and TRBJ1-4; 7 positions match TRBD1. Trimming cost V 6 bases and J 8 bases; bases outside gene matches: 6. There are 13 residues in the CDR3. Germline CDR1 and CDR2: MDHEN and SYDVKM. CDR3 nucleotide sequence: TGTGCCAGCAGCCAGGGGGAAAGGGAAAAACTGTTTTTT. Protein sequence: CASSQGEREKLFF.